This paragraph reports one TCR beta chain. The antigen this receptor binds is unknown. It has no much larger one-base neighbor in the sample; base qualities were not kept. Libraries were prepared through the immunoSEQ multiplex PCR assay. Here the immuneACCESS table is served through TCRdb, limited to in-frame sequences with V and J called. Missing clones are a known gap in these copies; in checked studies unresolved V genes cover under half, and the rest lacks a known reason. The sample table holds tens of thousands of clones, of which 85% to 95% were seen once. About 0.56% of the sample is held by the ten biggest clonotypes. The data are from a study of T cell changes during pregnancy in multiple sclerosis (dated by TCRdb to about 2019). Describing the broader study: The study examined how the T cell repertoire changed over the course of pregnancy in women with multiple sclerosis.

A distance of 3 bases separates the germline ends of V and J, which lose 4 bases and 3 bases respectively. The CDR3 measures 12 amino acids from cysteine to phenylalanine. Just the 36-base CDR3 DNA is kept, in frame starting at base 1. CDR1 LGHNA and CDR2 YSLEER are derived from the germline V gene. The receptor was derived from a female donor with multiple sclerosis, enrolled in a pregnancy study. The chain was built from TRBV4-3 and TRBJ2-2, with no reliable assignment of the D segment. The starting material was CD4+ T cells from peripheral blood mononuclear cells, obtained in the second trimester of pregnancy. The bases read TGCGCCAGCAGCCCCTACACCGGGGAGCTGTTTTTT. This gives the protein CASSPYTGELFF.